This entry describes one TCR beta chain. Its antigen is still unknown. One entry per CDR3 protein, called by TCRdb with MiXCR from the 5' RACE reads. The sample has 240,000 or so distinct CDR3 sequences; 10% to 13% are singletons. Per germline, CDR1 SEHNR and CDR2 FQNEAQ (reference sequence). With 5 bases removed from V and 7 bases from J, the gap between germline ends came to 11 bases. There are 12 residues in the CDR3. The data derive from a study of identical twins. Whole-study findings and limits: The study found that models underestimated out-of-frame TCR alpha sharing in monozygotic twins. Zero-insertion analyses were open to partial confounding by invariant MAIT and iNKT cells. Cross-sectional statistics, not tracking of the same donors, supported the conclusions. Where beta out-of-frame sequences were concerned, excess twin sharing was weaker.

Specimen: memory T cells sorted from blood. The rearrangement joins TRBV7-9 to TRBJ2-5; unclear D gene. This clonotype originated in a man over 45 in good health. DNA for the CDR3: TGTGCCAGCAGCGATGTTGCGGCGACCCAGTACTTC. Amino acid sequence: CASSDVAATQYF.